The present entry profiles one T cell receptor beta chain with its context. A read error may account for a junction end that differs from germline. The CDR3 sequence is 15 residues long. Germline V gene lookup returns CDR1 SEHNR and CDR2 FQNEAQ (reference sequence). This entry comes from a study of cytomegalovirus exposure and HLA in healthy donors. Healthy bone marrow donors made up the donor group. Researchers ran the PCR with 60 Vbeta and 13 Jbeta primers. The method was immunoSEQ multiplex PCR; TCRdb's version includes in-frame clones alone and lacks a portion of them. Of some 150,000 clones listed, under 90% are singletons.

The source is a man aged 25 to 40 in good health and CMV-seronegative. The V and J genes are TRBV7-9 and TRBJ2-1, with 8 bases that match TRBD1. The sample comprised PBMCs. CDR3 DNA sequence: TGTTCCAGCAGCTTAAGACAGGGGCTTTACAATGAGCAGTTCTTC. This sequence encodes CSSSLRQGLYNEQFF.